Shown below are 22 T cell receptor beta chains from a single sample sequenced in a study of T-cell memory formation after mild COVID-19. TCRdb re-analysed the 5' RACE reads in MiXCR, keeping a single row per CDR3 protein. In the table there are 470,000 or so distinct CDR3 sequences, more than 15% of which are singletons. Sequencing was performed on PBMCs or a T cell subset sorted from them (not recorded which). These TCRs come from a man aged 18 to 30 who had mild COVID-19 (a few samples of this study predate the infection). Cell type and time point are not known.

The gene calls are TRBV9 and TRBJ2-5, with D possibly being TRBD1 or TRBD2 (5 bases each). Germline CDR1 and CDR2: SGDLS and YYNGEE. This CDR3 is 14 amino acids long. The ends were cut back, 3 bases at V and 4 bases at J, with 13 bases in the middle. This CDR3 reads CASSDGTRAETQYF. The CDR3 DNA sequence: TGTGCCAGCAGCGACGGGACCAGGGCAGAGACCCAGTACTTC.

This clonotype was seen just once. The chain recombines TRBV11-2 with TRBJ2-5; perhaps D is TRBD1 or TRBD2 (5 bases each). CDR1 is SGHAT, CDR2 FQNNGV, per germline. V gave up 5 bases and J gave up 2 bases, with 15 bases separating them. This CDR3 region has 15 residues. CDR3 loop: CASSHGTLKQETQYF. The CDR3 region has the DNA TGTGCCAGCAGCCATGGGACCCTGAAGCAAGAGACCCAGTACTTC.

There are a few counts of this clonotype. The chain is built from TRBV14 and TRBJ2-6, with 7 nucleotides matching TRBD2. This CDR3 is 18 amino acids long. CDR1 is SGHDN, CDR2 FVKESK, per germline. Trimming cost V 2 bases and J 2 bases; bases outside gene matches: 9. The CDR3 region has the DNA TGTGCCAGCAGCCAATTGGCATCGGCGGGAGCTGGGGCCAACGTCCTGACTTTC. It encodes CASSQLASAGAGANVLTF. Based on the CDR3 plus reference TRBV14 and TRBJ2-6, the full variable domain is EAGVTQFPSHSVIEKGQTVTLRCDPISGHDNLYWYRRVMGKEIKFLLHFVKESKQDESGMPNNRFLAERTGGTYSTLKVQPAELEDSGVYFCASSQLASAGAGANVLTFGAGSRLTVL.

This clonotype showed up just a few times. The CDR3 DNA is TGTGCCAGCAGTTTTCGGGGTATTACTGGGGCCAACGTCCTGACTTTC. It encodes CASSFRGITGANVLTF. This chain uses TRBV12-3 or TRBV12-4 with TRBJ2-6, with D perhaps TRBD2 (5 bases). V lost 3 bases, J lost 2 bases, and 11 bases lay in between. CDR3 size: 16 residues.

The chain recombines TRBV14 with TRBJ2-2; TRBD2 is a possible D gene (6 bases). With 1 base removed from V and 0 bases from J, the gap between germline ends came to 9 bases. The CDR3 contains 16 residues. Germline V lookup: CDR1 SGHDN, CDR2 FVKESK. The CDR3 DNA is TGTGCCAGCAGCCAAGTTGGGGGGACGAACACCGGGGAGCTGTTTTTT. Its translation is CASSQVGGTNTGELFF.

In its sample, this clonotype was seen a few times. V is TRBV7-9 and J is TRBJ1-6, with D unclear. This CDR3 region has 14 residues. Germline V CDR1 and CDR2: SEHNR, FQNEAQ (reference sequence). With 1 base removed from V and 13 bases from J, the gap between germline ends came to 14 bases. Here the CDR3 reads CASSLERTGGPLHF. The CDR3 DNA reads TGTGCCAGCAGCTTAGAGCGGACGGGCGGCCCCCTCCACTTT.

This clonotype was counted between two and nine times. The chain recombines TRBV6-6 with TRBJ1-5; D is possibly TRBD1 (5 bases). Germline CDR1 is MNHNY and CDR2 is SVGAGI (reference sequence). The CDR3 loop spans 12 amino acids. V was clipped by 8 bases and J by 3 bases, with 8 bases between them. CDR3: CASQGPNQPQHF. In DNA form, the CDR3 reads TGTGCCAGCCAGGGACCCAATCAGCCCCAGCATTTT.

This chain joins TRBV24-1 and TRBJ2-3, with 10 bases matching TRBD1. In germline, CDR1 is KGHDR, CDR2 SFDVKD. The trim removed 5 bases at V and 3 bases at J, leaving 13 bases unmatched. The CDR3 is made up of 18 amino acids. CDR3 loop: CATSALFGGDRGTDTQYF. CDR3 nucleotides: TGTGCCACCAGTGCCCTTTTCGGGGGGGACAGGGGAACAGATACGCAGTATTTT.

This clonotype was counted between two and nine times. The CDR3 sequence: CASSRIGGQFF. The DNA of the CDR3 is TGTGCCAGCAGCCGCATAGGAGGGCAGTTCTTC. The chain uses TRBV5-6 and TRBJ2-1, with D tentatively TRBD2 (5 bases). Germline V gene sequence: CDR1 SGHDT, CDR2 YYEEEE. This CDR3 region has 11 residues. Trimming shortened V by 4 bases and J by 12 bases, and 11 bases separated the two germline ends.

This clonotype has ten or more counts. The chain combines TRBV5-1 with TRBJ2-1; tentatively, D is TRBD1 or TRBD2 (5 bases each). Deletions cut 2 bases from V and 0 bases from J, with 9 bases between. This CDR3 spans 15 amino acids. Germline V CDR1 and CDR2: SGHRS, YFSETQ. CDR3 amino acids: CASSFRDRSYNEQFF. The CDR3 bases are TGCGCCAGCAGCTTCAGGGACCGCTCCTACAATGAGCAGTTCTTC.

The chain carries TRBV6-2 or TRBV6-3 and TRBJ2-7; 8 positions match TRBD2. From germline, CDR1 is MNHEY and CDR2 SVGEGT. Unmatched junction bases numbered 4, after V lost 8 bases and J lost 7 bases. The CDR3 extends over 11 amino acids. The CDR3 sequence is CASGGGSEQYV. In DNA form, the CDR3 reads TGTGCCAGCGGCGGGGGGTCGGAGCAGTACGTC.

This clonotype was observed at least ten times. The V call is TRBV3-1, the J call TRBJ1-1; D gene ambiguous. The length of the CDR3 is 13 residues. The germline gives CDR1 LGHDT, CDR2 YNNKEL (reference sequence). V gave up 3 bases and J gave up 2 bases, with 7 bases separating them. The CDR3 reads CASSQGANTEAFF. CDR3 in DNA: TGTGCCAGCAGCCAGGGAGCTAACACTGAAGCTTTCTTT.

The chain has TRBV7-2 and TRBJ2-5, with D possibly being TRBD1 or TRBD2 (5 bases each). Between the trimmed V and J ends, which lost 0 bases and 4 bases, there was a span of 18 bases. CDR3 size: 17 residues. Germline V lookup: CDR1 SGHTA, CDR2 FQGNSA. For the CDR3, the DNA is TGTGCCAGCAGCTTAGCGTTCGGGACGGTGGGGTTAGAGACCCAGTACTTC. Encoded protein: CASSLAFGTVGLETQYF.

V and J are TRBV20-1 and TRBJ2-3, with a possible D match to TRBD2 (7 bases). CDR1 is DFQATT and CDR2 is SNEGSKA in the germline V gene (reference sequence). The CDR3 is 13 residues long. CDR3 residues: CSGGPSGTDTQYF. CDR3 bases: TGCAGCGGGGGGCCTAGCGGTACAGATACGCAGTATTTT.

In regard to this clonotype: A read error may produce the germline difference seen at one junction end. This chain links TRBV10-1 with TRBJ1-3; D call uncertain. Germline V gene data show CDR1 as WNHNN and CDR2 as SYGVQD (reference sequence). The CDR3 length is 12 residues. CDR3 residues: CASRPQRTGITF. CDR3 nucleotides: TGCGCCAGCAGGCCCCAGAGAACCGGGATCACCTTT.

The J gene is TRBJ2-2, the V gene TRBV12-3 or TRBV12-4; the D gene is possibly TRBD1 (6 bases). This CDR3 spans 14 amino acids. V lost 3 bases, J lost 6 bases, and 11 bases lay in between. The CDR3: CASSFVAGAGELFF. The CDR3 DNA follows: TGTGCCAGCAGTTTCGTGGCAGGGGCCGGGGAGCTGTTTTTT.

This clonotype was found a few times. CDR3 sequence reads: CSVKGHRGFADTQYF. The CDR3 nucleotides are TGCAGCGTGAAAGGCCATAGGGGGTTTGCAGATACGCAGTATTTT. V gene TRBV29-1 combines with J gene TRBJ2-3, with D perhaps matching TRBD1 (6 bases). Trimming pared 6 bases from V and 4 bases from J, leaving 20 bases between. The CDR3 contains 15 residues. Germline V gives CDR1 SQVTM, CDR2 ANQGSEA.

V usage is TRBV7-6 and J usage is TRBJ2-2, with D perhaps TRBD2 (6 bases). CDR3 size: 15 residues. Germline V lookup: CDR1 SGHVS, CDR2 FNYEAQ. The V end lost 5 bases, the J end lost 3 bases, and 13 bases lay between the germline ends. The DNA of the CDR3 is TGTGCCAGCAGCGGGAGTTGGGGGGACACCGGGGAGCTGTTTTTT. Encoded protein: CASSGSWGDTGELFF.

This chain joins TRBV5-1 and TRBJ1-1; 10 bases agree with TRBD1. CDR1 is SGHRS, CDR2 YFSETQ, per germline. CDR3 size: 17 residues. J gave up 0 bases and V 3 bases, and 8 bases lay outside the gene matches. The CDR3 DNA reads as TGCGCCAGCAGCTCGATGGCGACAGGGGGCATGAACACTGAAGCTTTCTTT. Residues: CASSSMATGGMNTEAFF.

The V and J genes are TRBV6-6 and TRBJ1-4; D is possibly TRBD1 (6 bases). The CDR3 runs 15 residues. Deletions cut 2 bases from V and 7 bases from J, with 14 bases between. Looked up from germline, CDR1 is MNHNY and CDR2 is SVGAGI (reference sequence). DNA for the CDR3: TGTGCCAGCAGTTACGTCGGGGGGCGGAGTGAAAAACTGTTTTTT. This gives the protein CASSYVGGRSEKLFF.

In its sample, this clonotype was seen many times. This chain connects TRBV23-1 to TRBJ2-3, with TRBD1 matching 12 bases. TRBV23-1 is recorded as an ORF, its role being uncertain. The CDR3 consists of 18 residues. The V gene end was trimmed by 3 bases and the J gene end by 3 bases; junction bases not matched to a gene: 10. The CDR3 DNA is TGCGCCAGCAGTCATTCGGGACAGGGGGCGTCGGGGACAGATACGCAGTATTTT. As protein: CASSHSGQGASGTDTQYF.

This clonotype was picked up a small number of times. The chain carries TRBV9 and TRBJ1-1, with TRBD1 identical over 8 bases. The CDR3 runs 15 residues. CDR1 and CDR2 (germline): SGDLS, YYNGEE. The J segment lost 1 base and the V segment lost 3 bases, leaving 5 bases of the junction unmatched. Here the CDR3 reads CASSDPGGANTEAFF. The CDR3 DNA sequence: TGTGCCAGCAGCGACCCAGGGGGCGCGAACACTGAAGCTTTCTTT. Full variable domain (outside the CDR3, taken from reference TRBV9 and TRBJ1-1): DSGVTQTPKHLITATGQRVTLRCSPRSGDLSVYWYQQSLDQGLQFLIQYYNGEERAKGNILERFSAQQFPDLHSELNLSSLELGDSALYFCASSDPGGANTEAFFGQGTRLTVV.